This T cell receptor beta chain originates from a study of T cells in tuberculosis. Across the study: The T cells targeted glucose monomycolate, a mycobacterial lipid, via CD1B.

The study, taken as a whole, reports: Smaller alpha distances in active tuberculosis partly reflected shorter CDR3-alpha lengths.

The method was immunoSEQ multiplex PCR; TCRdb's version includes in-frame clones alone and lacks a portion of them. Among approximately 35,000 clones listed, about 97% were seen once. V shed 5 bases and J shed 3 bases, with 14 bases lying between them. Germline V gives CDR1 LNHDA, CDR2 SQIVND (reference sequence). This CDR3 spans 14 amino acids. Latent tuberculosis screening used tuberculin skin test and IGRA at entry. The sample holds one count of this clone. No antigen is known for it. The chain employs TRBV19 and TRBJ2-7; no clear D. This clonotype originated in a donor aged 10-29 years with latent tuberculosis or without tuberculosis infection. The sample was PBMCs. The CDR3 loop reads CASSSRGGDYEQYF. As DNA, the CDR3 is TGTGCCAGTAGTTCGCGCGGCGGAGACTACGAGCAGTACTTC.